This TCR beta chain was observed in a study of shared clonotypes between healthy human individuals. About the study: For every donor, three CD4 naive, three CD4 memory, two CD8 naive and one CD8 memory plates were used. Study conclusions and caveats: As a rule, naive subsets had a larger estimated richness than memory subsets. Specimens sampled were limited to blood, with tissue repertoires likely differing.

Profiled with immunoSEQ multiplex PCR; TCRdb holds only in-frame clones, not every one. The repertoire includes around 2,000,000 clones, about 95% of them detected once, and around 1.1% sits in the top ten. Positive CCR7 selection of CD45RO-negative cells yielded the naive CD8 cells, and terminally differentiated effector memory CD45RA+ cells were excluded. For this clone: Its antigen is still unknown.

The sample comprised naive CD8+ T cells sorted from blood. The source of this sequence is a man between 18 and 35 years old in good health.

This CDR3 is CASSARQVGNQPQHF. The CDR3 DNA sequence: TGTGCCAGCAGCGCCCGACAGGTCGGCAATCAGCCCCAGCATTTT. This chain links TRBV13 with TRBJ1-5, with D tentatively TRBD1 (6 bases). The CDR3 covers 15 residues. Trimming took 5 bases from V and 2 from J, leaving 13 bases between them. CDR1 and CDR2 from the germline V gene are PRHDT and FYEKMQ (reference sequence).